One sample yielded the 18 T cell receptor beta chains listed below, sequenced in a study of T-cell memory formation after mild COVID-19. TCRdb re-called the 5' RACE reads through MiXCR, storing one row per CDR3 protein. The sample lists more than 110,000 distinct CDR3 sequences, 25% occurring once. The sample was PBMCs or a T cell subset sorted from them (not recorded which). Receptor source: an adult woman who had mild COVID-19 (a few samples of this study predate the infection). Cell type and time point are not known.

This clonotype came up a few times. The J gene is TRBJ1-2, the V gene TRBV18, with a tentative D call TRBD1 (6 bases). The V gene's germline CDR1 is KGHSH and CDR2 LQKENI. The CDR3 spans 16 residues. V was trimmed by 0 bases and J by 4 bases, leaving 15 bases between them. The CDR3 sequence: CASSPPSQGPTYGYTF. The CDR3 nucleotides read TGTGCCAGCTCACCACCCAGTCAGGGGCCTACCTATGGCTACACCTTC.

This clonotype was recorded a few times. The chain carries TRBV27 and TRBJ1-2; possible D gene TRBD1, 6 bases. The V and J ends lost 8 bases and 4 bases respectively, with 14 bases between them. This CDR3 is 13 amino acids long. Germline loops: CDR1 MNHEY, CDR2 SMNVEV (reference sequence). CDR3 nucleotide sequence: TGTGCCAGCCGCACAACAGGGACCTATGGCTACACCTTC. This sequence encodes CASRTTGTYGYTF.

This clonotype has more than one count but fewer than ten. The V and J genes are TRBV4-3 and TRBJ1-1; 7 nucleotides line up with TRBD1. Germline values: CDR1 LGHNA, CDR2 YSLEER. Losses at the gene ends were 0 bases for V and 7 bases for J; bases not matched to a gene: 14. CDR3 length equals 17 residues. The CDR3 sequence is CASSQDRGTAAKNEAFF. CDR3 coding DNA: TGCGCCAGCAGCCAAGATCGGGGGACAGCGGCTAAAAATGAAGCTTTCTTT.

This clonotype was observed a handful of times. The chain couples TRBV7-6 to TRBJ1-3, with unresolved D. Trimming removed 3 bases at V and 0 bases at J, with 9 bases between. The CDR3 runs 15 residues. The V gene's germline CDR1 is SGHVS and CDR2 FNYEAQ. Here the CDR3 DNA reads TGTGCCAGCAGCTTGGGGTTTTTCTCTGGAAACACCATATATTTT. This encodes CASSLGFFSGNTIYF.

A few counts support this clonotype. This chain joins TRBV24-1 and TRBJ1-1, with TRBD1 matching over 8 bases. CDR1 KGHDR and CDR2 SFDVKD come from the germline V gene. This CDR3 contains 16 residues. Trimming took 5 bases from V and 4 from J; bases not matched to a gene: 11. This chain's CDR3 is CATSVFRTGKSTEAFF. CDR3 bases: TGTGCCACCAGTGTTTTCCGGACAGGGAAGAGCACTGAAGCTTTCTTT.

In this sample, this clonotype turned up a few times. The J gene is TRBJ2-7, the V gene TRBV6-2 or TRBV6-3; D unclear. Germline CDR1 MNHEY, CDR2 SVGEGT. Trimming pared 8 bases from V and 5 bases from J, leaving 16 bases between. This CDR3 contains 13 residues. The CDR3, as DNA: TGTGCCAGCCAAGCGCATGAGGTTGACGAGCAGTACTTC. Its protein is CASQAHEVDEQYF.

This clonotype was counted a few times. The chain carries TRBV29-1 and TRBJ2-7; 8 bases match TRBD1. The CDR3 has 13 residues. From germline, CDR1 is SQVTM and CDR2 ANQGSEA. The J segment lost 2 bases and the V segment lost 3 bases, leaving 3 bases of the junction unmatched. CDR3 loop: CSVEGQVTYEQYF. Written as DNA, the CDR3 is TGCAGCGTTGAGGGACAGGTAACCTACGAGCAGTACTTC.

This clonotype has a handful of counts. The chain has TRBV12-3 or TRBV12-4 and TRBJ2-5; TRBD2 agrees at 10 bases. V shed 3 bases, J shed 5 bases, and the junction held 3 bases outside the gene matches. This CDR3 has 14 amino acids. The CDR3 region is CASSFVLAGETQYF. The DNA for the CDR3 is TGTGCCAGCAGTTTTGTACTAGCGGGGGAGACCCAGTACTTC.

This clonotype was counted a few times. This chain connects TRBV4-1 to TRBJ1-2, with no clear D. CDR1 is MGHRA and CDR2 is YSYEKL in the germline V gene. Trimming stripped 5 bases from V and 7 bases from J, with 17 bases between. This CDR3 spans 14 amino acids. CDR3 sequence reads: CASSLEPGPLGYTF. Here the CDR3 DNA reads TGCGCCAGCAGCTTAGAACCGGGTCCGCTTGGCTACACCTTC.

This clonotype was seen a few times. The chain links TRBV5-1 to TRBJ2-7, with unresolved D. V gave up 4 bases and J gave up 0 bases, with 14 bases separating them. CDR3 length equals 15 residues. Germline CDR1 SGHRS, CDR2 YFSETQ. The CDR3 coding sequence is TGCGCCAGCAGCCCCCGCACCAGTATCTCCTACGAGCAGTACTTC. It yields the protein CASSPRTSISYEQYF.

The table lists this clonotype with a few counts. The chain carries TRBV24-1 and TRBJ2-3; D is unresolved. The CDR3 is 14 residues long. CDR1 KGHDR and CDR2 SFDVKD come from the germline V gene. V gave up 4 bases and J gave up 2 bases, with 9 bases separating them. CDR3 loop: CATSEYRTTDTQYF. In DNA, the CDR3 is TGTGCCACCAGTGAATATCGGACCACAGATACGCAGTATTTT.

This clonotype has more than one count but fewer than ten. The rearrangement uses TRBV5-1 and TRBJ2-7, with D tentatively TRBD1 (6 bases). CDR3 size: 14 residues. In germline, CDR1 is SGHRS, CDR2 YFSETQ. V dropped 3 bases and J dropped 2 bases, with 12 bases sitting between them. CDR3 region: CASSYYREPYEQYF. DNA for the CDR3: TGCGCCAGCAGCTATTACAGGGAGCCCTACGAGCAGTACTTC.

There are a few counts of this clonotype. J is TRBJ1-2 and V is TRBV5-1, with 7 bases aligning to TRBD1. CDR3 size: 15 residues. The junction had 5 bases not matched to a gene; V was cut back by 2 bases and J by 1 base. Germline lookup yields CDR1 SGHRS and CDR2 YFSETQ. DNA of the CDR3: TGCGCCAGCAGCTTCACCGGGACAGATAACTATGGCTACACCTTC. Amino acid sequence: CASSFTGTDNYGYTF.

The chain employs TRBV11-2 and TRBJ1-1, with TRBD1 matching 12 bases. The length of the CDR3 is 14 residues. Trimming at V came to 5 bases and at J to 6 bases, leaving 4 bases not matched to a gene. CDR1 and CDR2 (germline): SGHAT, FQNNGV. For the CDR3, the DNA is TGTGCCAGCAGCCTCGGGACAGGGGGCCCTGAAGCTTTCTTT. This codes for CASSLGTGGPEAFF.

In its sample, this clonotype was seen a few times. The chain couples TRBV12-3 or TRBV12-4 to TRBJ2-5; 7 bases are shared with TRBD1. This CDR3 comprises 15 residues. V gave up 6 bases and J gave up 1 base; unmatched junction bases: 8. The CDR3 nucleotides read TGTGCCAGCAGCCAGGAGAACAGGGGCCAAGAGACCCAGTACTTC. Translated: CASSQENRGQETQYF.

The chain carries TRBV7-9 and TRBJ1-1; D not resolved. Germline-derived CDR1 and CDR2 are SEHNR and FQNEAQ (reference sequence). V was shortened by 5 bases and J by 0 bases, with 10 bases between the two germline ends. This CDR3 comprises 14 residues. The CDR3 sequence: CASSPNSLNTEAFF. The CDR3 region has the DNA TGTGCCAGCAGCCCTAACAGCCTGAACACTGAAGCTTTCTTT.

The chain is built from TRBV5-1 and TRBJ2-3; TRBD2 matches 16 bases. Germline assignment: CDR1 SGHRS and CDR2 YFSETQ. V was pared by 4 bases and J by 4 bases, with 6 bases of the junction left unmatched. CDR3 length: 17 amino acids. The chain's CDR3 is CASSPGTSGGAADTQYF. The CDR3 DNA is TGCGCCAGCAGCCCAGGGACTAGCGGGGGGGCCGCAGATACGCAGTATTTT. The full variable domain, in which reference TRBV5-1 and TRBJ2-3 provide the parts outside the CDR3, is KAGVTQTPRYLIKTRGQQVTLSCSPISGHRSVSWYQQTPGQGLQFLFEYFSETQRNKGNFPGRFSGRQFSNSRSEMNVSTLELGDSALYLCASSPGTSGGAADTQYFGPGTRLTVL.

DNA for the CDR3: TGTGCCAGCAGCCAGGGACTAGCGGGCAGCTCCTACGAGCAGTACTTC. Translating gives CASSQGLAGSSYEQYF. The rearrangement joins TRBV5-4 to TRBJ2-7; 12 bases line up with TRBD2. V was pared by 4 bases and J by 0 bases, with 5 bases of the junction left unmatched. Germline-derived CDR1 and CDR2 are SGHNT and YYREEE (reference sequence). The CDR3 is 16 amino acids.